The entry that follows covers one T cell receptor beta chain sequence. Its antigen is not identified. The DNA ends 3 residues before the CDR3 does, and the rest of the CDR3 is filled in from the germline J gene. The data were taken from a study of T cells in women clearing cervical HPV infection. Study at large: No precancer developed; the control's incident HPV16 infection cleared within 12 months. Study-wide findings and caveats: TRBV6-7 abundance was lower in cases than controls (about 0.099% versus 0.16%).

All participants had a single incident cervical HPV16 infection, and prevalent HPV16 infections were excluded. Average input was 1200 ng genomic DNA for immunoSEQ TCR beta CDR3 amplification. The repertoire was sequenced with immunoSEQ multiplex PCR; TCRdb's copy has only in-frame clones and lacks some. This sample's table has 40,000 to 55,000 clones. J lost 8 bases, V lost 6 bases, and 7 bases had no gene match. This CDR3 has 14 amino acids. Germline V gene sequence: CDR1 LNHDA, CDR2 SQIVND (reference sequence). The sequenced sample consisted of blood buffy coat. The chain employs TRBV19 and TRBJ1-6; 7 positions match TRBD1. The clonotype comes from a woman between 18 and 70 years old with a cervical HPV16 infection that either progressed to CIN3+ or cleared (not recorded which). CDR3 DNA, as far as it was read: TGTGCCAGTAGCTCCGGGACAGCGGATTCACCC. Amino acids: CASSSGTADSP. The CDR3 reads in full as CASSSGTADSPLHF.